Listed below are T cell receptor beta chains from one sample, sequenced in a study of blood T cell repertoires in COVID-19. Method: immunoSEQ multiplex PCR; TCRdb's copy keeps in-frame clones and lacks some. Of tens of thousands of clones detected, around 90% appear once; the ten largest clones hold about 3%. Sequencing input: peripheral blood. These receptors came from a human donor in a cohort sampled during active COVID-19. The CDR3 runs from the conserved cysteine through the conserved F or W. Each record gives: D gene, clone size, V gene, J gene, CDR3 protein, CDR3 DNA. D genes are given only for firm matches. Clone size, where shown, is once, few, many, or a class for clones that have expanded.

>TRBD2|NA|TRBV6-5|TRBJ2-5
CASSSSGGSQETQYF
TGTGCCAGCAGCAGTAGCGGGGGGTCCCAAGAGACCCAGTACTTC
>TRBD1|NA|TRBV4-1|TRBJ1-2
CASSQEGAGGRGGYTF
TGCGCCAGCAGCCAAGAAGGGGCAGGGGGCCGTGGTGGCTACACCTTC
>NA|NA|TRBV30|TRBJ2-7
CAWSFSVPGVSGVGSYEQYF
NA
>NA|NA|TRBV10-3|TRBJ2-5
CAIRGQPDQETQYF
TGTGCCATCAGGGGACAACCTGACCAAGAGACCCAGTACTTC
>NA|NA|TRBV9|TRBJ1-3
CASSVDVRTGNTIYF
TGTGCCAGCAGCGTAGACGTCAGGACAGGAAACACCATATATTTT
>TRBD2|NA|TRBV5-1|TRBJ2-1
CASSLVQREFNEQFF
TGCGCCAGCAGCTTGGTTCAGCGGGAGTTCAATGAGCAGTTCTTC
>NA|NA|TRBV9|TRBJ2-7
CASSASAVLDEQYF
TGTGCCAGCAGCGCCTCGGCGGTCTTGGACGAGCAGTACTTC
>TRBD2|NA|TRBV6-2/TRBV6-3|TRBJ2-3
CASSYVPGGATDTQYF
TGTGCCAGCAGTTACGTCCCCGGGGGGGCGACAGATACGCAGTATTTT
>TRBD2|NA|TRBV4-1|TRBJ2-1
CASSQPTSGTYEQFF
TGCGCCAGCAGCCAACCGACTAGCGGGACATATGAGCAGTTCTTC
>TRBD1|NA|TRBV5-8|TRBJ2-7
CASRLTGGEQYF
TGTGCCAGCAGACTGACAGGGGGCGAGCAGTACTTC
>NA|NA|TRBV14|TRBJ2-5
CASSQDRRVAKTQYF
TGTGCCAGCAGCCAAGATCGCAGGGTCGCAAAGACCCAGTACTTC
>NA|NA|TRBV2|TRBJ1-1
CASSDRGKGAFF
TGTGCCAGCAGTGATAGGGGGAAGGGAGCTTTCTTT
>TRBD2|once|TRBV10-1|TRBJ2-1
CASSSGGTYNEQFF
TGCGCCAGCAGTAGCGGGGGGACCTACAATGAGCAGTTCTTC
>TRBD1|NA|TRBV5-1|TRBJ2-1
CASSLDGTEHNEQFF
TGCGCCAGCAGCTTGGACGGGACAGAGCACAATGAGCAGTTCTTC
>NA|medium-sized|TRBV5-1|TRBJ2-7
CASSPPEGREFYEQYF
TGCGCCAGCAGCCCCCCGGAGGGCAGAGAGTTCTACGAGCAGTACTTC
>NA|NA|TRBV7-9|TRBJ1-5
CASSLGGAGQPQHF
TGTGCCAGCAGCCTCGGGGGGGCGGGGCAGCCCCAGCATTTT
>NA|NA|TRBV19|TRBJ1-5
CARSERQSNSGQPQHF
TGTGCCAGATCAGAGCGACAGAGCAATAGCGGGCAGCCCCAGCATTTT
>NA|NA|TRBV4-2|TRBJ2-1
CASSQTSYNEQFF
TGTGCCAGCAGCCAGACTAGCTACAATGAGCAGTTCTTC
>TRBD1|NA|TRBV6-5|TRBJ2-5
CASSPPGQGILTQYF
TGTGCCAGCAGTCCTCCGGGACAGGGAATCTTGACCCAGTACTTC
>NA|NA|TRBV4-3|TRBJ2-3
CASSPQRGWTDTQYF
TGCGCCAGCAGCCCGCAGAGGGGGTGGACAGATACGCAGTATTTT
>NA|NA|TRBV7-9|TRBJ2-3
CAINRRYQNTDTQYF
TGTGCCATTAACAGGAGATACCAAAACACAGATACGCAGTATTTT
>NA|once|TRBV18|TRBJ1-5
CASSWGGTNQPQHF
TGTGCCAGCTCTTGGGGGGGGACTAATCAGCCCCAGCATTTT
>NA|NA|TRBV6-4|TRBJ2-2
CASSNRTGELFF
TGTGCCAGCAGTAATCGTACCGGGGAGCTGTTTTTT
>NA|NA|TRBV30|TRBJ2-5
CAWSGTGPGTQYF
TGTGCCTGGAGTGGGACTGGGCCTGGAACCCAGTACTTC
>TRBD1|NA|TRBV6-5|TRBJ1-1
CASSFNGQVVFF
TGTGCCAGCAGTTTCAACGGACAGGTAGTTTTCTTT
>TRBD2|NA|TRBV18|TRBJ2-1
CASSPDLAGGDNEQFF
TGTGCCAGCTCACCCGACTTAGCGGGGGGGGACAATGAGCAGTTCTTC
>NA|NA|TRBV19|TRBJ1-2
CASSPPLGVSYGYTF
TGTGCCAGTAGTCCCCCCCTCGGGGTTAGCTATGGCTACACCTTC
>NA|NA|TRBV11-2|TRBJ2-2
CASTTGRVGTGELFF
TGTGCCAGCACCACAGGCAGGGTTGGCACCGGGGAGCTGTTTTTT
>NA|NA|TRBV19|TRBJ1-2
CASSIGRQGRYTF
TGTGCCAGTAGTATCGGGCGGCAGGGCCGATACACCTTC
>NA|NA|TRBV20-1|TRBJ1-5
CSARGSGPQHF
TGCAGTGCTAGAGGGTCGGGGCCCCAGCATTTT
>NA|NA|TRBV12-5|TRBJ1-1
CASAGPRGFNTEAFF
TGTGCTAGTGCCGGACCAAGGGGATTCAACACTGAAGCTTTCTTT
>NA|once|TRBV11-2|TRBJ1-2
CASSSGYGYTF
TGTGCCAGCAGCTCAGGATATGGCTACACCTTC
>TRBD1|once|TRBV19|TRBJ1-2
CASSLNTGAVGYTF
TGTGCCAGTAGTCTTAATACAGGGGCGGTCGGCTACACCTTC
>TRBD1|NA|TRBV6-6|TRBJ2-7
CASSSGQGAYEQYF
TGTGCCAGCAGTTCAGGACAGGGTGCCTACGAGCAGTACTTC
>NA|NA|TRBV9|TRBJ1-2
CASSVGTGPYYGYTF
TGTGCCAGCAGCGTAGGAACAGGGCCTTACTATGGCTACACCTTC
>NA|few|TRBV10-3|TRBJ2-1
CAITGPAYNEQFF
TGTGCCATCACAGGCCCAGCCTACAATGAGCAGTTCTTC
>NA|NA|TRBV11-3|TRBJ2-2
CASSLHNTGELFF
TGTGCCAGCAGCTTACATAACACCGGGGAGCTGTTTTTT
>NA|NA|TRBV4-2|TRBJ1-3
CASSPPSPTGISGNTIYF
TGTGCCAGCAGCCCGCCGTCGCCCACGGGGATTTCAGGAAACACCATATATTTT
>NA|NA|TRBV24-1|TRBJ2-1
CATSDSMGGGDEQFF
TGTGCCACCAGTGACTCAATGGGGGGGGGCGACGAGCAGTTCTTC
>TRBD2|NA|TRBV7-9|TRBJ2-7
CASSLVSSGSYEQYF
TGTGCCAGCAGCTTAGTATCTAGCGGTTCCTACGAGCAGTACTTC
>TRBD2|once|TRBV5-1|TRBJ2-1
CASRLRTSGNDEQFF
TGCGCCAGCAGACTCAGGACTAGCGGGAACGATGAGCAGTTCTTC
>NA|NA|TRBV9|TRBJ2-7
CASSVAVSGEQYF
TGTGCCAGCAGCGTAGCTGTGTCGGGCGAGCAGTACTTC
>TRBD2|NA|TRBV9|TRBJ2-3
CASSASSGRDLTDTQYF
TGTGCCAGCAGCGCATCTAGCGGGCGGGATTTAACAGATACGCAGTATTTT
>TRBD2|NA|TRBV2|TRBJ2-5
CASSPWTHGWRGGNQETQYF
TGTGCCAGCAGTCCATGGACCCACGGCTGGCGGGGGGGGAACCAAGAGACCCAGTACTTC
>NA|NA|TRBV9|TRBJ1-2
CASSVGVGLGGYTF
TGTGCCAGCAGCGTAGGGGTGGGCCTCGGTGGCTACACCTTC
>TRBD1|NA|TRBV4-1|TRBJ1-5
CASSQVGGQGRNQPQHF
TGCGCCAGCAGCCAAGTGGGGGGACAGGGCAGGAATCAGCCCCAGCATTTT
>NA|NA|TRBV25-1|TRBJ2-5
CASSVGGPQETQYF
TGTGCCAGCAGTGTAGGAGGGCCGCAAGAGACCCAGTACTTC
>TRBD1|NA|TRBV7-9|TRBJ2-2
CASSSSGQDETGELFF
TGTGCCAGCAGCTCCTCGGGACAGGACGAAACCGGGGAGCTGTTTTTT
>TRBD1|NA|TRBV5-1|TRBJ2-3
CASSLPGQGDSTDTQYF
TGCGCCAGCAGCTTGCCCGGACAGGGGGACTCCACAGATACGCAGTATTTT
>NA|NA|TRBV11-2|TRBJ2-3
CASSFHDAGDTQYF
TGTGCCAGCAGCTTCCACGATGCGGGAGATACGCAGTATTTT
>TRBD1|once|TRBV20-1|TRBJ1-1
CSASLGQGMTEAFF
TGCAGTGCTAGTCTCGGACAGGGGATGACTGAAGCTTTCTTT
>NA|NA|TRBV12-3/TRBV12-4|TRBJ2-1
CASSPARPNEQFF
TGTGCCAGCAGTCCAGCTAGACCCAATGAGCAGTTCTTC
>NA|few|TRBV18|TRBJ1-1
CASSRGEGNTEAFF
TGTGCCAGCTCCCGAGGGGAGGGGAACACTGAAGCTTTCTTT
>NA|NA|TRBV7-9|TRBJ2-5
CASSGRGRALIETQYF
TGTGCCAGCAGCGGGCGAGGCAGGGCCCTGATAGAGACCCAGTACTTC
>NA|NA|TRBV2|TRBJ2-1
CASSESSNEQFF
TGTGCCAGCAGTGAGTCTAGCAATGAGCAGTTCTTC
>NA|NA|TRBV5-1|TRBJ1-4
CASSLGDAGNEKLFF
TGCGCCAGCAGCTTGGGTGACGCAGGGAATGAAAAACTGTTTTTT
>NA|NA|TRBV10-2|TRBJ1-1
CASTSGLNTEAFF
TGCGCCAGCACCTCAGGGTTGAACACTGAAGCTTTCTTT
>TRBD2|NA|TRBV11-2|TRBJ2-2
CASSPPGLAGGRTGELFF
TGTGCCAGCAGCCCCCCGGGACTAGCGGGGGGTCGGACCGGGGAGCTGTTTTTT
>NA|NA|TRBV18|TRBJ1-3
CASSPRSSGGAAYVGNTIYF
TGTGCCAGCTCACCTCGGAGTTCGGGAGGGGCGGCGTACGTTGGAAACACCATATATTTT
>TRBD2|NA|TRBV5-1|TRBJ2-1
CASSPVLAGGEQFF
TGCGCCAGCAGCCCCGTTCTAGCGGGGGGGGAGCAGTTCTTC